This note documents a single T cell receptor (beta chain) sequence. Libraries were prepared by immunoSEQ multiplex PCR; TCRdb keeps only in-frame clonotypes and omits some of them. The sample consists of about 61,000 clones, 90% of them appearing once. The CDR3 contains 11 residues. V gave up 5 bases and J gave up 4 bases, with 6 bases separating them. Looked up from germline, CDR1 is SNHLY and CDR2 is FYNNEI. The data belong to a study of control samples from healthy donors and cancer patients. The sequence derives from a man aged 60-69 years with colorectal cancer. The gene calls are TRBV2 and TRBJ2-7; D ambiguous. Specimen: PBMCs. In DNA form, the CDR3 reads TGTGCCAGCAGTCCCGCGTACGAGCAGTACTTC. This translates into CASSPAYEQYF.